Included here is one T cell receptor (beta chain) sequence, with context. Its antigen is as yet unknown. Stage II-IVA oral cavity squamous cell carcinoma was new and untreated by systemic or radiation therapy. TCRdb keeps only in-frame clones here, not all; method: immunoSEQ multiplex PCR. This table has around 15,000 clones, around 64% appearing once. This record belongs to a study of neoadjuvant anti-PD-1 for oral cavity cancer. Study-wide background: Around day 43, patients without progression received a fourth nivolumab dose before surgery.

Points from the study as a whole: TCR analyses covered only a few patients per response group.

Per germline, CDR1 SGHKS and CDR2 YYEKEE (reference sequence). The V gene lost 0 bases and the J gene lost 0 bases, with 3 bases spanning the gap. This CDR3 is 13 amino acids long. The sequence derives from a person aged 35-79 years with oral cavity squamous cell carcinoma. The starting material was PBMCs, obtained before nivolumab (anti-PD-1) treatment. The V call is TRBV5-5, the J call TRBJ1-1; no reliable D call. The CDR3 region has the DNA TGTGCCAGCAGCTTGGGGGTGAACACTGAAGCTTTCTTT. This sequence encodes CASSLGVNTEAFF.